Listed below are T cell receptor beta chains from one sample, sequenced in a study of blood T cell repertoires in COVID-19. Sequenced by immunoSEQ multiplex PCR; TCRdb stores in-frame clones only, minus some. The table lists about 190,000 clones, nearly 85% of them singletons. Material: peripheral blood. Every receptor here comes from a woman in her 30s with acute or convalescent COVID-19. The CDR3 runs from the conserved cysteine through the conserved F or W. The D gene is left open where the match is weak. Rows give clone size only sometimes, using once, few, many, or a class for an expanded clone.

TRBV10-3	.	TRBJ1-1	TRBD1	TGTGCCATCAGGATCGGGACAGGGTCCTTTCCTCATACTGAAGCTTTCTTT	CAIRIGTGSFPHTEAFF
TRBV28	.	TRBJ1-5	.	TGTGCCAGCAGAAAACAGGGCTATCAGCCCCAGCATTTT	CASRKQGYQPQHF
TRBV25-1	.	TRBJ1-1	TRBD1	TGTGCCAGCAGTGAATTAGGGCAGGGGGACACTGAAGCTTTCTTT	CASSELGQGDTEAFF
TRBV2	.	TRBJ1-6	.	TGTGCCAGCGCGCGTAATTCACCCCTCCACTTT	CASARNSPLHF
TRBV15	.	TRBJ2-1	.	TGTGCCACCAGCAGGCAGGGGAGCTCCTACAATGAGCAGTTCTTC	CATSRQGSSYNEQFF
TRBV12-3/TRBV12-4	.	TRBJ1-4	.	TGTGCCAGCAGTTTTGGGCCTAATGAAAAACTGTTTTTT	CASSFGPNEKLFF
TRBV7-9	once	TRBJ1-4	.	TGTGCCAGCAGCCCAGGACACGCTGCAACTAATGAAAAACTGTTTTTT	CASSPGHAATNEKLFF
TRBV10-3	.	TRBJ1-1	.	TGTGCCACGGACAAGGGGGGGACTGAAGCTTTCTTT	CATDKGGTEAFF
TRBV9	.	TRBJ2-5	TRBD2	TGTGCCAGCAGCGTAGGGGGACTAGCGGGGGCAGGAGAGACCCAGTACTTC	CASSVGGLAGAGETQYF
TRBV7-3	.	TRBJ2-3	TRBD2	TGTGCCAGCAGCTTAAGGCTAGCGGGGCCAGATACGCAGTATTTT	CASSLRLAGPDTQYF
TRBV12-3/TRBV12-4	once	TRBJ1-5	.	TGTGCCAGCAGTTTGTCTCCCGGAGGGGAGCATTTT	CASSLSPGGEHF
TRBV7-9	.	TRBJ2-5	TRBD1	TGTGCGTTGTGGGGACAGGACCAAGAGACCCAGTACTTC	CALWGQDQETQYF
TRBV4-2	.	TRBJ1-5	TRBD1	TGTGCCAGCAGCCAAGTCTCACAGGGGGTAACCGACCGGGCCCAGCATTTT	CASSQVSQGVTDRAQHF
TRBV11-1	.	TRBJ1-6	.	TGTGCCAGCAGCTTGAGGGAGGTAAATTCACCCCTCCACTTT	CASSLREVNSPLHF
TRBV4-1	.	TRBJ2-4	TRBD2	TGCGCCATAGCGGGGGGGCCTATTCGGGTCATTCAGTACTTC	CAIAGGPIRVIQYF
TRBV5-1	.	TRBJ2-3	.	TGCGCCAGCAGCTTGGTTCGCGGGCCACCGCGTGGGGATACGCAGTATTTT	CASSLVRGPPRGDTQYF
TRBV28	.	TRBJ2-7	TRBD1	TGTGCCAGCAGTTCGCCGGGACAGGGATCCGGCGAGCAGTACTTC	CASSSPGQGSGEQYF
TRBV18	.	TRBJ1-5	TRBD1	TGTGCCAGCTCCCCCCCAGGACAGGGCGTAAATCAGCCCCAGCATTTT	CASSPPGQGVNQPQHF
TRBV5-1	.	TRBJ1-2	TRBD1	TGCGCCAGCAGCCGGGACAGAGACTATGGCTACACCTTC	CASSRDRDYGYTF
TRBV6-2/TRBV6-3	few	TRBJ1-5	.	TGTGCCAGCAGTTATGCCCCTCCTCAGTGGCAGCCCCAGCATTTT	CASSYAPPQWQPQHF
TRBV12-3/TRBV12-4	.	TRBJ1-5	.	TGTGCCAGCAGGAAAACAGGGAATCAGCCCCAGCATTTT	CASRKTGNQPQHF
TRBV30	.	TRBJ1-6	.	TGTGCCTGGAGTGAGGGAGACACGAATTCACCCCTCCACTTT	CAWSEGDTNSPLHF
TRBV29-1	.	TRBJ2-1	TRBD2	TGCAGCGTCCTCGTACTAGCGGGAGGGCCGTATGAGCAGTTCTTC	CSVLVLAGGPYEQFF
TRBV21-1	.	TRBJ2-2	.	TGTGCCAGCACCTTGGGACGGGAGGGAGGTTGCATGCACGGGGAGCTGTTTTTT	CASTLGREGGCMHGELFF
TRBV27	.	TRBJ2-1	.	TGTGCCAGCAGTTTATCGCGGGCGGGACCCTACAATGAGCAGTTCTTC	CASSLSRAGPYNEQFF
TRBV28	.	TRBJ1-5	.	TGTGCCAGCAGTTTATTAAATCAGCCCCAGCATTTT	CASSLLNQPQHF
TRBV9	.	TRBJ2-3	.	TGTGCCAGCAGCGTAGATTTCGGCACAGATACGCAGTATTTT	CASSVDFGTDTQYF
TRBV6-5	few	TRBJ1-1	.	TGTGCCAGCAGTTACTCGGAGGAGAACACTGAAGCTTTCTTT	CASSYSEENTEAFF
TRBV5-4	.	TRBJ1-4	TRBD1	TGTGCCAGCAGCTCGCGGGACAGTGCGGGGGAAAAACTGTTTTTT	CASSSRDSAGEKLFF
TRBV15	.	TRBJ2-4	.	TGTGCCACCAGCAGAGATTTCTCGGGGAACATTCAGTACTTC	CATSRDFSGNIQYF
TRBV4-3	once	TRBJ1-1	.	TGCGCCAGCAGCCAGGAGACTTTTCTCACTGAAGCTTTCTTT	CASSQETFLTEAFF
TRBV7-9	.	TRBJ2-1	.	TGTGCCAGCAACCTCAGGGGTCTCGAGAGGAATGAGCAGTTCTTC	CASNLRGLERNEQFF
TRBV7-9	.	TRBJ2-7	TRBD2	TGTGCCAGCTACGACGGACTAGCGGGATCGATCCAGAGCTTC	CASYDGLAGSIQSF
TRBV29-1	.	TRBJ2-7	TRBD2	TGCAGCGCCCAAACTAGCGGCAACTCCTACGAGCAGTACTTC	CSAQTSGNSYEQYF
TRBV5-8	.	TRBJ1-1	.	TGTGCCAGCAGCTTGGGAACCCGGTTGAACACTGAAGCTTTCTTT	CASSLGTRLNTEAFF
TRBV5-5	.	TRBJ1-3	.	TGTGCCAGCAGCTGGACTGATTACTCTGGAAACACCATATATTTT	CASSWTDYSGNTIYF
TRBV6-5	.	TRBJ1-2	.	TGTGCCAGCAGGGGCCTGGGGGGTAACGGCTACACCTTC	CASRGLGGNGYTF
TRBV19	once	TRBJ2-3	.	TGTGCCAGTGTCCCCCATTTCGGGGGATTACAGTCGGATACGCAGTATTTT	CASVPHFGGLQSDTQYF
TRBV28	.	TRBJ1-1	TRBD1	TGTGCCAGCACCAACCCTCGGACAGGGCGGAACACTGAAGCTTTCTTT	CASTNPRTGRNTEAFF
TRBV5-5	.	TRBJ2-1	.	TGTGCCAGCAGCCCTGAAGGCGGGTCGGGGGAGCAGTTCTTC	CASSPEGGSGEQFF
TRBV6-6	once	TRBJ2-1	.	TGTGCCAGCAGTTACTCGAATGGAGGCAACAATGAGCAGTTCTTC	CASSYSNGGNNEQFF
TRBV9	.	TRBJ1-3	TRBD1	TGTGCCAGCAGCGTAGAGTTACAGGGGGCGATTGGAAACACCATATATTTT	CASSVELQGAIGNTIYF
TRBV7-9	.	TRBJ2-3	TRBD2	TGTGCCAGCAGCTTTGCGGGGGGCACATCAGATACGCAGTATTTT	CASSFAGGTSDTQYF
TRBV7-4	.	TRBJ1-5	.	TGTGCCAGCAGCTTAGTCATGGAGGATCACCGGGATCAGCCCCAGCATTTT	CASSLVMEDHRDQPQHF
TRBV27	.	TRBJ1-1	.	TGTGCCAGCAGTTTAAGCACTTGGGGCAGCGAAGCTTTCTTT	CASSLSTWGSEAFF
TRBV11-3	.	TRBJ2-7	.	TGTGCCAGCAGCCCCGGACAGGGAGGGTCCTACGAGCAGTACTTC	CASSPGQGGSYEQYF
TRBV7-2	.	TRBJ1-5	TRBD1	TGTGCCAGCAGCTTAGTTGCAGTAACTGGAACAGGGGGCAGGGAGCCCCAGCATTTT	CASSLVAVTGTGGREPQHF
TRBV4-3	few	TRBJ1-1	.	TGCGCCAGCAGCCAAACAAGTAGGAGGCCTGAAGCTTTCTTT	CASSQTSRRPEAFF
TRBV5-6	.	TRBJ2-1	.	TGTGCCAGCAGCTTGCGGCGGGGCGCCGTATCCTACAATGAGCAGTTCTTC	CASSLRRGAVSYNEQFF
TRBV30	.	TRBJ1-5	.	TGTGCCTGGAATAGGGGGGGTAGGGGCAATCAGCCCCAGCATTTT	CAWNRGGRGNQPQHF
TRBV4-2	.	TRBJ1-2	.	TGTGCCAGCAGCAGGGAGGCGGACGGAAACTATGGCTACACCTTC	CASSREADGNYGYTF
TRBV5-1	.	TRBJ1-2	.	TGCGCCAGCAGCTTGGATTCCAGGGGCGCGAACTATGGCTACACCTTC	CASSLDSRGANYGYTF
TRBV7-2	.	TRBJ2-7	.	TGTGCCAGCAGCTTAACACAGACCGAGCAGTACTTC	CASSLTQTEQYF
TRBV29-1	.	TRBJ2-7	.	TGCAGCGTCTTTGTGCGCTACGAGCAGTACTTC	CSVFVRYEQYF
TRBV6-5	.	TRBJ1-2	.	TGTGCCAGCAGTTCCGGGACATATGCTAACTATGGCTACACCTTC	CASSSGTYANYGYTF
TRBV19	.	TRBJ2-5	.	TGTGCCAGTAGTATAGCTGGAGGGGAGACCCAGTACTTC	CASSIAGGETQYF
TRBV11-1	.	TRBJ1-1	.	TGTGCCAGCAGCAGGATAGACAGAACTATGAACACTGAAGCTTTCTTT	CASSRIDRTMNTEAFF
TRBV2	few	TRBJ1-2	.	TGTGCCACCCGGTATGTGTGGTATGGCTACACCTTC	CATRYVWYGYTF
TRBV3-1/TRBV3-2	.	TRBJ1-1	.	TGTGCCAGCAGCTTCCAGGGGTTCACTGAAGCTTTCTTT	CASSFQGFTEAFF